This TCR beta chain was identified during a study of radiotherapy plus CTLA-4 blockade in lung cancer. Study summary: Objective responses emerged in around 18% of patients, and 31% attained disease control. Study-wide points: In blood, after radiotherapy plus ipilimumab, tumor-derived TCR clones expanded. Early shifts in blood T cell clones, with interferon-beta, reportedly predicted response best.

Details on this clone: As yet, its antigen is unknown.

Sequencing used immunoSEQ multiplex PCR; TCRdb keeps in-frame clones, though not all of them. Of some 110,000 clones detected, about four fifths appear once; the ten largest clones hold roughly 5.3%. V gave up 3 bases and J gave up 7 bases; unmatched junction bases: 9. The CDR3 is made up of 15 amino acids. The germline V gene encodes CDR1 KGHSH and CDR2 LQKENI. The material was peripheral blood, obtained from a patient treated with radiotherapy plus ipilimumab. This sequence was found in a human donor with non-small cell lung cancer who had a partial response to radiotherapy plus ipilimumab. The chain employs TRBV18 and TRBJ1-2; TRBD1 matches at 9 bases. CDR3 protein: CASSPTGTGWSGYTF. CDR3 DNA sequence: TGTGCCAGCTCACCGACCGGGACAGGGTGGAGTGGCTACACCTTC.